The clone carrying this TCR beta chain has a count of ten or more. No antigen is known for it. These data originate in a study of beta chain features in type 1 diabetes. Germline V CDR1 and CDR2: SNHLY, FYNNEI. Germline trimming cut 3 bases from V and 1 base from J; bases unmatched to any gene: 5. This CDR3 contains 16 residues. Study-wide results and caveats: Moderate but significant shortening of TCRB CDR3s was recorded in all four CD4+ subsets from Type 1 diabetes patients.

The whole isolated RNA underwent reverse transcription, so sequencing captured expressed TCRB transcripts. About 3.57 million reads were obtained on average from naive, central memory and regulatory T cell samples. Sequencing used immunoSEQ multiplex PCR; TCRdb keeps in-frame clones, though not all of them. The table lists 100,000 to 150,000 clones, 15% to 20% of them singletons. This chain links TRBV2 with TRBJ2-3; the match to TRBD1 covers 9 bases. The TCR was taken from a young man with type 1 diabetes. Material for sequencing was central memory CD4+ T cells from blood. The CDR3 region is CASSDGRDRGTDTQYF. The CDR3, as DNA: TGTGCCAGCAGTGACGGGCGGGACAGGGGCACAGATACGCAGTATTTT.